This T cell receptor beta chain was sequenced for a study of cytomegalovirus exposure and HLA in healthy donors. Overall study: From donors who were HLA-typed, an early data release held around 85 million unique TCRs. Of roughly 360 genotyped donors, about 81% grouped in the Caucasian-associated ancestry cluster.

This clone was seen more than once but under ten times. Antigen unknown. The CDR3 consists of 13 residues. Germline V lookup: CDR1 SGDLS, CDR2 YYNGEE. Between the trimmed V and J ends, which lost 0 bases and 7 bases, there was a span of 8 bases. Study conclusions and caveats: Cytomegalovirus association was assigned to around 150 TCR beta chains.

60 Vbeta and 13 Jbeta primers were used in PCR. How the authors handled the data: There were 80 million or so unique TCR beta chains by a later count, and about 11 million of them were shared. Generated by immunoSEQ multiplex PCR, the TCRdb table keeps only in-frame clones and is missing some. That table furnishes V, J and clone size, whereas the DNA furnished D and trimming. This sample yields 100,000 to 150,000 clones, of which around 84% are seen a single time; around 5.8% belongs to the top ten. The rearrangement links TRBV9 to TRBJ1-5, with D unclear. The source is a woman aged 35 to 49 in good health and CMV-seronegative. Specimen: PBMCs. The CDR3 here is CASSVDGEQPQHF. In nucleotides, the CDR3 is TGTGCCAGCAGCGTAGACGGGGAACAGCCCCAGCATTTT. The full variable domain, rest sourced from reference TRBV9 and TRBJ1-5, is DSGVTQTPKHLITATGQRVTLRCSPRSGDLSVYWYQQSLDQGLQFLIQYYNGEERAKGNILERFSAQQFPDLHSELNLSSLELGDSALYFCASSVDGEQPQHFGDGTRLSIL.